These T cell receptor beta chains were read from a single sample in a study of cytomegalovirus exposure and HLA in healthy donors. Data came from immunoSEQ multiplex PCR; TCRdb stores just in-frame clones and leaves some out. This repertoire shows 190,000 or so clones, 75% to 90% found once; its top ten account for roughly 1.5%. The sequenced sample was PBMCs. The receptors derive from a man aged 50 to 60 in good health and CMV-seronegative. CDR3s include the opening cysteine and the closing phenylalanine or tryptophan. The D gene is left open where the match is weak. Size values are once, few and many counts, or a class for expanded clones, and some rows have none.

clone_size d_call j_call v_call cdr3_nt cdr3_aa
few TRBD1 TRBJ2-7 TRBV29-1 TGCAGCGTTTCGACAGGGAAAGAAAACGAGCAGTACTTC CSVSTGKENEQYF
few NA TRBJ1-1 TRBV18 TGTGCCAGCTCATCGTTCGGCGGGAACACTGAAGCTTTCTTT CASSSFGGNTEAFF
NA NA TRBJ2-4 TRBV5-1 TGCGCCAGCAGCTTGGTACAGGGTTCCAAAAACATTCAGTACTTC CASSLVQGSKNIQYF
NA TRBD2 TRBJ2-5 TRBV2 TGTGCCAGCAGTGAAGCGCTAGCGGGAGGACAAGAGACCCAGTACTTC CASSEALAGGQETQYF
NA TRBD1 TRBJ1-2 TRBV5-6 TGTGCCAGCAGCTTTGACAGGGACGGTGGCTACACCTTC CASSFDRDGGYTF
NA NA TRBJ2-3 TRBV18 TGTGCCAGCTCACCACCCCATATTCCACAAGATACGCAGTATTTT CASSPPHIPQDTQYF
NA NA TRBJ1-2 TRBV2 TGTGCCACCAGGGGCCCCGGAAGGGGCTACACCTTC CATRGPGRGYTF
NA NA TRBJ2-1 TRBV7-9 TGTGCCAGCAGCTTATCGGGGTACAATGAGCAGTTCTTC CASSLSGYNEQFF
NA NA TRBJ1-1 TRBV9 TGTGCCAGCAGCGTAATTGATACGGGGGAGGCTTTCTTT CASSVIDTGEAFF
NA NA TRBJ2-3 TRBV7-9 TGTTCCAGCAGCTTACCTGGGAGGACAGATACGCAGTATTTT CSSSLPGRTDTQYF
NA TRBD1 TRBJ1-4 TRBV7-9 TGTGCCAGCAGCCCGTCCCGGGACAGGGAATTTAATGAAAAACTGTTTTTT CASSPSRDREFNEKLFF
NA TRBD2 TRBJ2-3 TRBV11-2 TGTGCCAGCAGCTTCGAGACTAGCGGGGTAACGCAGTATTTT CASSFETSGVTQYF
NA NA TRBJ2-1 TRBV19 TGTGCCAGTAGTAAGGCCCGGAGCTCCTACAATGAGCAGTTCTTC CASSKARSSYNEQFF
once TRBD2 TRBJ2-5 TRBV7-9 TGTGCCAGCATCCCGGGACTAGCGCTCCAAGAGACCCAGTACTTC CASIPGLALQETQYF
NA TRBD1 TRBJ2-5 TRBV5-1 TGCGCCAGCGGACGACAGGGGTACCAAGAGACCCAGTACTTC CASGRQGYQETQYF
NA NA TRBJ1-2 TRBV30 TGTGCCTGGAGTATTCACAGGAGTTCCTATGGCTACACCTTC CAWSIHRSSYGYTF
NA NA TRBJ2-7 TRBV7-9 TGTGCCAGCAGCTTGGGGCCGAACGAGCAGTACTTC CASSLGPNEQYF
NA NA TRBJ1-4 TRBV5-1 TGCGCCAGCAGCCTCGCGCTCAATGAAAAACTGTTTTTT CASSLALNEKLFF
NA NA TRBJ2-3 TRBV19 TGTGCCAGTAGTATTGGGCGGGGGCCAGGGGAGGATACGCAGTATTTT CASSIGRGPGEDTQYF
NA TRBD2 TRBJ2-3 TRBV19 TGTGCCAGTAGTATCCAGAGCGGGGCAGAGTATTTT CASSIQSGAEYF
NA TRBD2 TRBJ2-3 TRBV28 TGTGCCAGCAGTATATGGACTAGCGGTGGGGTTAGCACAGATACGCAGTATTTT CASSIWTSGGVSTDTQYF
NA TRBD2 TRBJ2-5 TRBV29-1 TGCAGCCCCCGACTAGCGGAATCCCAAGAGACCCAGTACTTC CSPRLAESQETQYF
once TRBD2 TRBJ2-5 TRBV18 TGTGCCAGCTCACCCCTAGCGGGCTATCAGGAGACCCAGTACTTC CASSPLAGYQETQYF
NA NA TRBJ1-5 TRBV19 TGTGCCAGTAGTATAGATACAGGGTTTAATCAGCCCCAGCATTTT CASSIDTGFNQPQHF
NA NA TRBJ1-3 TRBV14 TGTGCCAGCAGCCAAGATAGCGTGTACTCTGGAAACACCATATATTTT CASSQDSVYSGNTIYF
NA TRBD1 TRBJ1-4 TRBV19 TGTGCCAGTAGTGCCAAGACAGGGGTCTATGAAAAACTGTTTTTT CASSAKTGVYEKLFF
NA TRBD1 TRBJ2-7 TRBV2 TGTGCCAGCAGTCTCCGTGACAGGGGGGAGCAGTACTTC CASSLRDRGEQYF
NA TRBD1 TRBJ1-2 TRBV19 TGTGCCAGTAGTCTAAGACAGGGGGAAGCTAACTATGGCTACACCTTC CASSLRQGEANYGYTF
NA NA TRBJ2-3 TRBV9 TGTGCCAGCAGCCCCCCTCGAGGAAGGGTGCGGGGCACAGATACGCAGTATTTT CASSPPRGRVRGTDTQYF
NA NA TRBJ1-6 TRBV27 TGTGCCAGCAGTTTCGCGCAGGGATTCTCCTATAATTCACCCCTCCACTTT CASSFAQGFSYNSPLHF
NA NA TRBJ1-3 TRBV18 TGTGCCAGCTCACCACAGACTTACTCTGGAAACACCATATATTTT CASSPQTYSGNTIYF
NA NA TRBJ1-2 TRBV5-1 TGCGCCACCCCGATACAGGGTGGGTATGGCTACACCTTC CATPIQGGYGYTF
NA TRBD2 TRBJ2-2 TRBV18 TGTGCCAGCTCACCAACACTAGCGGTTAACACCGGGGAGCTGTTTTTT CASSPTLAVNTGELFF
NA TRBD2 TRBJ2-3 TRBV6-5 TGTGCCAGCAATCCTAGCGGCGCCGGCACAGATACGCAGTATTTT CASNPSGAGTDTQYF
NA NA TRBJ2-1 TRBV19 TGTGCCAGTAGTATAACTTATTGGGACTCCATCTACAATGAGCAGTTCTTC CASSITYWDSIYNEQFF
NA NA TRBJ2-2 TRBV25-1 TGTGCCAGCAGTGATCGCGCGGCGCAGGGGGGCACCGGGGAGCTGTTTTTT CASSDRAAQGGTGELFF
few NA TRBJ1-1 TRBV28 TGTGCCAGCAGTTTATCCGGTGAAGCTTTCTTT CASSLSGEAFF
few NA TRBJ1-5 TRBV28 TGTGCCAGCAGGTCTACAGGGCCCCGTCTGCCCTCGGACAATCAGCCCCAGCATTTT CASRSTGPRLPSDNQPQHF
NA NA TRBJ1-2 TRBV21-1 TGTGCCAGCAGCAAAGTTGGGGGGGGATTTGGCTACACCTTC CASSKVGGGFGYTF
NA TRBD2 TRBJ2-7 TRBV6-5 TGTGCCAGCAGCCGAAGCGGGGTTGAATCCTACGAGCAGTACTTC CASSRSGVESYEQYF
NA TRBD1 TRBJ2-7 TRBV5-1 TGCGCCAGCAGCGTAGACGCAGGGGGTCTGAATTACGAGCAGTACTTC CASSVDAGGLNYEQYF
NA NA TRBJ2-7 TRBV28 TGTGCCAGCAGTTTATCGGTAGCCAGCTACGAGCAGTACTTC CASSLSVASYEQYF
NA TRBD1 TRBJ1-5 TRBV4-3 TGCGCCAGCAGCCAAGTTAAGCAGCCGGACAGGGTCGTCAATCAGCCCCAGCATTTT CASSQVKQPDRVVNQPQHF
NA TRBD2 TRBJ2-3 TRBV19 TGTGCCAGTACTCCGGCGGGAGCATCAGATACGCAGTATTTT CASTPAGASDTQYF